These T cell receptor beta chains were read from a single sample in a study of blood T cell repertoires in COVID-19. This table comes from immunoSEQ multiplex PCR, and its TCRdb copy is limited to in-frame clones, with some not included. The sample consists of approximately 220,000 clones, 85% of them appearing once. Sequencing was performed on PBMCs or T cells enriched from blood (not recorded which). The receptors were sampled from a man aged 40-50 years who had recovered from COVID-19. Each CDR3 is given with its conserved first and last residue. D genes are given only for firm matches. Some rows mark clone size as missing; the rest say once, few, many or name a class of expanded clone.

CASSPQGAGDTQYF TGTGCCAGCAGTCCTCAGGGGGCTGGGGATACGCAGTATTTT TRBJ2-3 . TRBD1 TRBV6-4
CASSEVRALGLANYNEQFF TGTGCCAGCAGTGAAGTTAGGGCCCTGGGACTAGCAAACTACAATGAGCAGTTCTTC TRBJ2-1 once TRBD2 TRBV2
CASSLGGGNTIYF TGTGCCAGCAGCTTGGGCGGGGGAAACACCATATATTTT TRBJ1-3 . . TRBV7-8
CASSQDGTSGYNEQFF TGTGCCAGCAGCCAAGATGGGACTAGCGGATACAATGAGCAGTTCTTC TRBJ2-1 . TRBD2 TRBV3-1/TRBV3-2
CASSQRGLNEQFF TGCGCCAGCAGCCAACGAGGCCTTAATGAGCAGTTCTTC TRBJ2-1 . . TRBV4-3
CASSELAGALSYNEQFF TGTGCCAGCAGTGAACTAGCGGGAGCCCTCTCCTACAATGAGCAGTTCTTC TRBJ2-1 . TRBD2 TRBV2
CAWSPGGMDTGELFF TGTGCCTGGAGCCCGGGGGGAATGGACACCGGGGAGCTGTTTTTT TRBJ2-2 medium-sized TRBD2 TRBV30
CASSIDRDSRVSDTQYF TGTGCCAGTAGTATAGATCGCGACAGTCGAGTCTCAGATACGCAGTATTTT TRBJ2-3 . . TRBV19
CASRQGTGFYEQYF TGTGCCAGTAGACAGGGGACAGGGTTCTACGAGCAGTACTTC TRBJ2-7 . TRBD1 TRBV19
CASSFAQPNYGYTF TGTGCCAGCAGCTTTGCACAACCGAACTATGGCTACACCTTC TRBJ1-2 . . TRBV5-5
CASSQETVNYGYTF TGCGCCAGCAGCCAGGAGACAGTTAACTATGGCTACACCTTC TRBJ1-2 . . TRBV4-3
CASSRTGDTGELFF TGTGCCAGCAGCAGGACAGGGGACACCGGGGAGCTGTTTTTT TRBJ2-2 . TRBD1 TRBV11-3
CASSGGATTEAFF TGTGCCAGTAGTGGGGGGGCTACGACTGAAGCTTTCTTT TRBJ1-1 . . TRBV19
CASSTPGGLTYEQYF TGCGCCAGCAGCACCCCGGGGGGGCTTACCTACGAGCAGTACTTC TRBJ2-7 . TRBD2 TRBV5-1
CASSLGGSWSYEQYF TGCGCCAGCAGCTTGGGCGGGAGTTGGTCCTACGAGCAGTACTTC TRBJ2-7 . TRBD2 TRBV5-1
CATSDPWASYEQYF TGTGCCACCAGTGATCCCTGGGCCTCTTACGAGCAGTACTTC TRBJ2-7 . . TRBV24-1
CASSRGSGETQYF TGCGCCAGCAGTCGAGGGTCCGGAGAGACCCAGTACTTC TRBJ2-5 once . TRBV10-2
CASSTTQGAGQPQHF TGTGCCAGTAGTACCACCCAGGGGGCAGGTCAGCCCCAGCATTTT TRBJ1-5 . TRBD1 TRBV19
CASSLKSGREQYF TGTGCCAGCAGTTTAAAGTCAGGCCGCGAGCAGTACTTC TRBJ2-7 . . TRBV12-3/TRBV12-4
CASTPEGRYGYTF TGTGCCAGCACTCCAGAGGGCCGCTATGGCTACACCTTC TRBJ1-2 . . TRBV2
CASSELAEAYEQYF TGTGCCAGCAGTGAACTAGCGGAGGCCTACGAGCAGTACTTC TRBJ2-7 few TRBD2 TRBV6-1
CASSWPGSGNTIYF TGTGCCAGCAGTTGGCCGGGGTCCGGAAACACCATATATTTT TRBJ1-3 . . TRBV28
CASSLAPGGRYF TGTGCCAGCAGTTTAGCGCCAGGGGGGAGGTACTTC TRBJ2-7 . . TRBV12-3/TRBV12-4
CASSLQGLREQYF TGTGCCAGCAGTTTACAGGGATTACGCGAGCAGTACTTC TRBJ2-7 . . TRBV6-5
CAIRDGVAGYTF TGTGCCATCAGGGACGGGGTAGCTGGCTACACCTTC TRBJ1-2 few . TRBV10-3
CASSLDAGGYEQYF TGCGCCAGCAGCTTGGATGCAGGGGGCTACGAGCAGTACTTC TRBJ2-7 . TRBD1 TRBV5-1
CASSESPTMNTGELFF TGTGCCAGCAGTGAAAGCCCAACTATGAACACCGGGGAGCTGTTTTTT TRBJ2-2 . . TRBV2
CASSYDRNSNQETQYF TGTGCCAGCAGTTACGATAGGAACAGCAACCAAGAGACCCAGTACTTC TRBJ2-5 . . TRBV6-5
CASSPTTVNTEAFF TGTGCCAGCTCACCCACGACAGTTAACACTGAAGCTTTCTTT TRBJ1-1 . . TRBV18
CASSFAGQEFF TGTGCCAGCAGTTTTGCGGGACAGGAGTTCTTC TRBJ2-1 . TRBD1 TRBV12-3/TRBV12-4
CASSERGYNEQFF TGTGCCAGCAGTGAGCGGGGCTACAATGAGCAGTTCTTC TRBJ2-1 . . TRBV6-4
CASSLNRGSDEKLFF TGTGCCAGCAGCTTAAACAGGGGTTCAGATGAAAAACTGTTTTTT TRBJ1-4 . TRBD1 TRBV11-2
CATSDPAGGPNNEQFF TGTGCCACCAGTGATCCAGCGGGAGGCCCGAACAATGAGCAGTTCTTC TRBJ2-1 . TRBD2 TRBV24-1
CASSRGFGGGLRGETQYF TGTGCCAGCAGCCGCGGATTTGGAGGGGGCCTAAGAGGAGAGACCCAGTACTTC TRBJ2-5 . . TRBV14
CASKRQGRGTEAFF TGTGCCAGCAAGAGACAGGGAAGGGGCACTGAAGCTTTCTTT TRBJ1-1 . TRBD1 TRBV27
CAGGVPPSSYEQYF TGTGCCGGGGGGGTCCCCCCGAGCTCCTACGAGCAGTACTTC TRBJ2-7 . TRBD2 TRBV30
CASSPNLDRGNQPQHF TGTGCCAGCAGCCCAAACTTAGACAGGGGCAATCAGCCCCAGCATTTT TRBJ1-5 . TRBD1 TRBV3-1/TRBV3-2
CASSMGDSDEQYF TGTGCCAGTAGTATGGGTGACTCGGACGAGCAGTACTTC TRBJ2-7 few . TRBV19